Below, 6 T cell receptor beta chains from the same sample are listed, as sequenced in a study of T cell changes during pregnancy in multiple sclerosis. Libraries were prepared by immunoSEQ multiplex PCR; TCRdb keeps only in-frame clonotypes and omits some of them. Of some 39,000 clones in the sample, almost 95% were seen once. Sequenced material: PBMCs (not recorded whether the cells were cultured). The source is a female donor with multiple sclerosis, enrolled in a pregnancy study.

V gene TRBV5-1 combines with J gene TRBJ2-2, with TRBD1 matching over 8 bases. This CDR3 comprises 16 residues. V lost 7 bases, J lost 0 bases, and 8 bases stayed unmatched. Germline CDR1 and CDR2: SGHRS and YFSETQ. CDR3 coding DNA: TGCGCCAGCCGCCGCGACAGGGGTTCGAACACCGGGGAGCTGTTTTTT. This encodes CASRRDRGSNTGELFF.

This rearrangement joins TRBV19 to TRBJ1-4; D unresolved. The V gene's germline CDR1 is LNHDA and CDR2 SQIVND (reference sequence). Trimming shortened V by 7 bases and J by 7 bases, and 13 bases separated the two germline ends. This CDR3 has 13 amino acids. The CDR3 DNA is TGTGCCAGTAAATCTTGGAAGGGTGAAAAACTGTTTTTT. Protein product: CASKSWKGEKLFF.

Only a few counts were recorded for this clone. This chain uses TRBV25-1 with TRBJ2-7, with unresolved D. The CDR3 consists of 13 residues. V lost 7 bases and J lost 4, with 14 bases in between. The germline gives CDR1 MGHDK, CDR2 SYGVNS. CDR3 nucleotides: TGTGCCAGCAACGAGACACGTCCGTACGAGCAGTACTTC. Encoded protein: CASNETRPYEQYF.

This chain links TRBV7-9 with TRBJ1-1; no clear D gene. The CDR3 length is 13 residues. Germline V gene data show CDR1 as SEHNR and CDR2 as FQNEAQ (reference sequence). The ends were cut back, 1 base at V and 1 base at J, with 4 bases in the middle. The CDR3 region is CASSLVWNTEAFF. CDR3 coding DNA: TGTGCCAGCAGCTTAGTTTGGAACACTGAAGCTTTCTTT.

The V call is TRBV2, the J call TRBJ2-5; weak D call: TRBD2 (6 bases). CDR1 is SNHLY, CDR2 FYNNEI, per germline. The CDR3 spans 14 residues. Trimming cost V 5 bases and J 7 bases, with 17 bases left between them. The CDR3 bases are TGTGCCAGCAGTCTAGACTCCGGGGGAGCGACCCAGTACTTC. This codes for CASSLDSGGATQYF.

This chain links TRBV4-1 with TRBJ2-1; D not certain. CDR3 size: 15 residues. V lost 8 bases and J 10 bases, leaving 24 bases between the germline ends. Germline values: CDR1 MGHRA, CDR2 YSYEKL. This CDR3 reads CASEPPLKVSDEQFF. The DNA of the CDR3 is TGCGCCAGCGAACCCCCCCTCAAGGTGAGCGACGAGCAGTTCTTC.